This is a list of T cell receptor beta chains from one sample in a study of STAT3 mutations in large granular lymphocyte leukemia. Measured with immunoSEQ multiplex PCR; TCRdb has only the in-frame clones, and not every one. The sample has fewer than 5,500 clones, approximately 71% seen once. The sample comprised peripheral blood mononuclear cells. The receptors were gathered from a man in his 60s with T-cell large granular lymphocyte leukemia. Some clones in this sample may be carry-over from other donors' samples. Each CDR3 is given with its conserved first and last residue. The D gene is left open where the match is weak. Clone size, where shown, is once, few, many, or a class for clones that have expanded.

J gene: TRBJ1-6
V gene: TRBV9
clone size: .
D gene: .
CDR3 DNA: TGTCGGGCTTGTGGTTCACCCCTCCACTTT
CDR3 protein: CRACGSPLHF

J gene: TRBJ2-3
V gene: TRBV30
clone size: once
D gene: .
CDR3 DNA: TGTGCCTGGAGTGAAGACCCCACAGATACGCAGTATTTT
CDR3 protein: CAWSEDPTDTQYF

J gene: TRBJ2-3
V gene: TRBV5-1
clone size: .
D gene: TRBD1
CDR3 DNA: TGCGCCAGCAGCATCGGGACAGAATCAGATACGCAGTATTTT
CDR3 protein: CASSIGTESDTQYF

J gene: TRBJ1-6
V gene: TRBV30
clone size: .
D gene: TRBD1
CDR3 DNA: TGTGCCTGGACACTAGGCGGGACAGGGGGCCCACCCCTCCACTTT
CDR3 protein: CAWTLGGTGGPPLHF

J gene: TRBJ2-3
V gene: TRBV29-1
clone size: once
D gene: .
CDR3 DNA: TGCAGCGGTAGCGATCCCACAGATACGCAGTATTTT
CDR3 protein: CSGSDPTDTQYF

J gene: TRBJ2-5
V gene: TRBV2
clone size: .
D gene: .
CDR3 DNA: TGTGCCAGCAGTGCGGGCTGGCAAGAGACCCAGTACTTC
CDR3 protein: CASSAGWQETQYF

J gene: TRBJ2-3
V gene: TRBV13
clone size: few
D gene: .
CDR3 DNA: TGTGCCAGCAGCCTGGGGGTAGATACGCAGTATTTT
CDR3 protein: CASSLGVDTQYF

J gene: TRBJ1-2
V gene: TRBV30
clone size: .
D gene: .
CDR3 DNA: TGTGCCTGGAGTACGGGGCAGGTCAGGGTGCATGGCTACACCTTC
CDR3 protein: CAWSTGQVRVHGYTF

J gene: TRBJ1-5
V gene: TRBV30
clone size: few
D gene: .
CDR3 DNA: TGTGCCTGGAACGGAGAGGGGGGTCAGCCCCAGCATTTT
CDR3 protein: CAWNGEGGQPQHF

J gene: TRBJ1-5
V gene: TRBV15
clone size: .
D gene: TRBD1
CDR3 DNA: TGTGCCACCAGCAGAGGGGACAGGGGGCAGGGTCAGCCCCAGCATTTT
CDR3 protein: CATSRGDRGQGQPQHF

J gene: TRBJ2-3
V gene: TRBV6-5
clone size: few
D gene: .
CDR3 DNA: TGTGCCAGCAGGGCCGGGCTCAGCATAAATACGCAGTATTTT
CDR3 protein: CASRAGLSINTQYF

J gene: TRBJ1-2
V gene: TRBV5-1
clone size: once
D gene: .
CDR3 DNA: TGCGCCAGCAGCTTGGGCCAGGGCTCCTATGGCTACACCTTC
CDR3 protein: CASSLGQGSYGYTF

J gene: TRBJ1-1
V gene: TRBV30
clone size: .
D gene: .
CDR3 DNA: TGTGCCTGGAGAGGCGCCAGGGACTACGGGAACACTGAAGCTTTCTTT
CDR3 protein: CAWRGARDYGNTEAFF

J gene: TRBJ1-2
V gene: TRBV6-6
clone size: .
D gene: .
CDR3 DNA: TGTGCCAGCAGTTCCTTACCGGCATATGGCTACACCTTC
CDR3 protein: CASSSLPAYGYTF

J gene: TRBJ1-2
V gene: TRBV6-1
clone size: .
D gene: .
CDR3 DNA: TGTGCCACCCGGTCCGGAGTCTATGGCTACACCTTC
CDR3 protein: CATRSGVYGYTF

J gene: TRBJ2-1
V gene: TRBV29-1
clone size: .
D gene: TRBD2
CDR3 DNA: TGCAGCGTTGTGCGTGCGGGGGAAGAGCAGTTCTTC
CDR3 protein: CSVVRAGEEQFF

J gene: TRBJ1-5
V gene: TRBV7-8
clone size: few
D gene: .
CDR3 DNA: TGTGCCAGCAGCCAAGGGCAGGGGCCTGAGCTCACAACCCATTTT
CDR3 protein: CASSQGQGPELTTHF

J gene: TRBJ1-2
V gene: TRBV25-1
clone size: .
D gene: TRBD1
CDR3 DNA: TGTGCCAGCAGCGGGACAGGGTTCAGCTACACCTTC
CDR3 protein: CASSGTGFSYTF

J gene: TRBJ1-1
V gene: TRBV7-9
clone size: .
D gene: .
CDR3 DNA: TGTGCCAGCAGCCTCACACTCATGAACACTGAAGCTTTCTTT
CDR3 protein: CASSLTLMNTEAFF

J gene: TRBJ1-3
V gene: TRBV18
clone size: .
D gene: .
CDR3 DNA: TGTGCCAGCTCACCGAACGTAGCCGGAAACACCATATATTTT
CDR3 protein: CASSPNVAGNTIYF

J gene: TRBJ2-7
V gene: TRBV30
clone size: .
D gene: .
CDR3 DNA: TGTGCCTGGAGTGGTGGGGCTCAAAACACCTACGAGCAGTACTTC
CDR3 protein: CAWSGGAQNTYEQYF

J gene: TRBJ1-3
V gene: TRBV30
clone size: .
D gene: .
CDR3 DNA: TGTGCCTGGGCGGGGTTCTCTGGAAACACCATATATTTT
CDR3 protein: CAWAGFSGNTIYF

J gene: TRBJ1-2
V gene: TRBV5-4
clone size: .
D gene: .
CDR3 DNA: TGTGCCAGCAGGATCGGGACTGCCTGGGGCTACACCTTC
CDR3 protein: CASRIGTAWGYTF

J gene: TRBJ2-7
V gene: TRBV4-1
clone size: few
D gene: .
CDR3 DNA: TGCGCCAGCAGCCAAACACTAGCCTACGAGCAGTACTTC
CDR3 protein: CASSQTLAYEQYF

J gene: TRBJ2-5
V gene: TRBV6-6
clone size: .
D gene: TRBD1
CDR3 DNA: TGTGCCAGCACACAGGGGAGCGAGACCCAGTACTTC
CDR3 protein: CASTQGSETQYF

J gene: TRBJ1-2
V gene: TRBV5-1
clone size: once
D gene: TRBD1
CDR3 DNA: TGCGCCAGCAGCTTGGGTTTTTCGGACAGGTTATATGGCTACACCTTC
CDR3 protein: CASSLGFSDRLYGYTF

J gene: TRBJ2-5
V gene: TRBV30
clone size: .
D gene: .
CDR3 DNA: TGTGCCTGGAGCCCGATGGGAAGCCAGACCCAGTACTTC
CDR3 protein: CAWSPMGSQTQYF

J gene: TRBJ2-3
V gene: TRBV7-9
clone size: .
D gene: .
CDR3 DNA: TGTGCCAGCGACGGGGTAGGGGGGACGCAGTATTTT
CDR3 protein: CASDGVGGTQYF

J gene: TRBJ2-5
V gene: TRBV5-1
clone size: few
D gene: TRBD2
CDR3 DNA: TGCGCCAGCAGCTTCGGGGGGTCCCAAGAGACCCAGTACTTC
CDR3 protein: CASSFGGSQETQYF

J gene: TRBJ2-1
V gene: TRBV30
clone size: .
D gene: .
CDR3 DNA: TGTGCCTGGAGTGCCCCAGGATTAGCCAATGAGCAGTTCTTC
CDR3 protein: CAWSAPGLANEQFF